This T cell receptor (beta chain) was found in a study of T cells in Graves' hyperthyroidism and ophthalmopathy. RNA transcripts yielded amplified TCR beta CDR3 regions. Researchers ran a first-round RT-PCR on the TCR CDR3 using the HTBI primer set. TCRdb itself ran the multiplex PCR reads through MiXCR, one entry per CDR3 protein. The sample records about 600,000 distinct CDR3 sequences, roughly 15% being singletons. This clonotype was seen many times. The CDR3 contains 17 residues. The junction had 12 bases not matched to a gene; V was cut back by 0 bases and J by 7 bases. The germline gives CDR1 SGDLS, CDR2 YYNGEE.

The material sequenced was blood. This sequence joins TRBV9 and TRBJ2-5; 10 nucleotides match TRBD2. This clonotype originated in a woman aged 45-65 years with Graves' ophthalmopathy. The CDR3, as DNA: TGTGCCAGCAGCGTAGACGGAGGACTAGCGGCACGGGGGACCCAGTACTTC. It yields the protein CASSVDGGLAARGTQYF.